This T cell receptor (beta chain) was identified during a study of CD8 T cells in ankylosing spondylitis. The CDR3 is 15 amino acids. Germline V gene lookup returns CDR1 SGHAT and CDR2 FQNNGV. V was shortened by 1 base and J by 4 bases, with 8 bases between the two germline ends. A quantitative 5'-RACE method, one with molecular barcodes, was used to make TCR beta libraries. Using its own MiXCR run on the 5' RACE reads, TCRdb lists one record per CDR3 protein. The table has around 770,000 distinct CDR3 sequences, 15% to 20% seen once. This clonotype has more than one count but fewer than ten. Its antigen is unidentified. Study-level results: Made up of eight highly homologous variants, a TCR beta motif appeared characteristic of ankylosing spondylitis blood.

V gene TRBV11-2 combines with J gene TRBJ2-6; D gene uncertain. The clonotype originates from a male donor with ankylosing spondylitis. What was sequenced was blood, either unsorted or a sorted T cell fraction (not recorded which). CDR3 sequence (DNA): TGTGCCAGCAGCTTAGGGGTTGGAGGGGCCAACGTCCTGACTTTC. This codes for CASSLGVGGANVLTF.